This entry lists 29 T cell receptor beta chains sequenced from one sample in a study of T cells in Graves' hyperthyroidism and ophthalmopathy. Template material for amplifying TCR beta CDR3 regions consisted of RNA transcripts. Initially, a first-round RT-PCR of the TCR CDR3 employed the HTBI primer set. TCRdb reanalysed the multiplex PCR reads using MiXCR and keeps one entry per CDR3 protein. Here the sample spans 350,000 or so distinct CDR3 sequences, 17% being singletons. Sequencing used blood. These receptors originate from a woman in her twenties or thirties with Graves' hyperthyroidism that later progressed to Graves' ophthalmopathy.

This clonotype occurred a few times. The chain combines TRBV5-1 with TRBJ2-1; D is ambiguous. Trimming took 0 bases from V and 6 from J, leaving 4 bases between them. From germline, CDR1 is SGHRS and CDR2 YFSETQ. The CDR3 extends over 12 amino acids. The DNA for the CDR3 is TGCGCCAGCAGCTTGGCATTCAATGAGCAGTTCTTC. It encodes CASSLAFNEQFF.

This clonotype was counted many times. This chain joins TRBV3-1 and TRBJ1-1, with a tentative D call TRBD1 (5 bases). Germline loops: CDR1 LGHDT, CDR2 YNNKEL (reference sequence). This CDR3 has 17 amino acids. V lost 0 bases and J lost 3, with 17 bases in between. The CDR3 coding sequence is TGTGCCAGCAGCCAAGAAAGGCTGGCAGGGAGGGACACTGAAGCTTTCTTT. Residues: CASSQERLAGRDTEAFF.

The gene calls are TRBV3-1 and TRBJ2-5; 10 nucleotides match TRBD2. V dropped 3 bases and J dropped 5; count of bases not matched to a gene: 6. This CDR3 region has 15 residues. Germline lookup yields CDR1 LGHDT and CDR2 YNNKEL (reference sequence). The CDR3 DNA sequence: TGTGCCAGCAGCCAGAAAACTAGCGGGAAGGAGACCCAGTACTTC. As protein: CASSQKTSGKETQYF.

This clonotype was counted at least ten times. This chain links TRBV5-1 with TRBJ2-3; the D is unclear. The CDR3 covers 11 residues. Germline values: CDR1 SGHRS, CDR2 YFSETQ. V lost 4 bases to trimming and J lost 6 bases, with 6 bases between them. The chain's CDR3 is CASSGEDTQYF. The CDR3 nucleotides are TGCGCCAGCAGCGGAGAGGATACGCAGTATTTT.

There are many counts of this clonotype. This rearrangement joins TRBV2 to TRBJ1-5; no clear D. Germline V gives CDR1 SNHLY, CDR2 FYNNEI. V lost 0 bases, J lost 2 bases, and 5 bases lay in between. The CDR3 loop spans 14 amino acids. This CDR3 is CASSEAGGNQPQHF. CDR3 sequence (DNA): TGTGCCAGCAGTGAAGCAGGCGGCAATCAGCCCCAGCATTTT.

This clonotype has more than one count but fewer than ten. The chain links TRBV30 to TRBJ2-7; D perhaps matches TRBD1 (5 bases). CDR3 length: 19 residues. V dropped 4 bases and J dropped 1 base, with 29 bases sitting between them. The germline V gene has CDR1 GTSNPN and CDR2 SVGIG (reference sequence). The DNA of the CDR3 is TGTGCCTGGATGCCCGCCCCGTTCACTGGACATATCGGTTCCTACGAGCAGTACTTC. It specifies CAWMPAPFTGHIGSYEQYF.

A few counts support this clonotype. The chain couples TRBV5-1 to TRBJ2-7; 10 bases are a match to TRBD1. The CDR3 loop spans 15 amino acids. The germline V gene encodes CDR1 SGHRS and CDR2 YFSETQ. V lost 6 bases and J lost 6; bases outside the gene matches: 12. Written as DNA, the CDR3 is TGCGCCAGCACCCCCTCCTCGGACAGGGGGAGCGAGCAGTACTTC. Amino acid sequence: CASTPSSDRGSEQYF.

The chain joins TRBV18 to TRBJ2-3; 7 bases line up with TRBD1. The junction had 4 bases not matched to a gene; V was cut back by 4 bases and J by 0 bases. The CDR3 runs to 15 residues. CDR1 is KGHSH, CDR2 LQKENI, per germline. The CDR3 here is CASSQATGSTDTQYF. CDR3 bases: TGTGCCAGCTCACAAGCGACAGGGAGCACAGATACGCAGTATTTT.

CDR3 amino acids: CSATVADAYEQYF. For the CDR3, the DNA is TGCAGTGCTACTGTAGCGGACGCCTACGAGCAGTACTTC. V gene TRBV20-1 combines with J gene TRBJ2-7, with a possible D match to TRBD2 (6 bases). This CDR3 region has 13 residues. Germline CDR1 reads DFQATT; CDR2 reads SNEGSKA (reference sequence). V was pared by 4 bases and J by 2 bases, with 12 bases between.

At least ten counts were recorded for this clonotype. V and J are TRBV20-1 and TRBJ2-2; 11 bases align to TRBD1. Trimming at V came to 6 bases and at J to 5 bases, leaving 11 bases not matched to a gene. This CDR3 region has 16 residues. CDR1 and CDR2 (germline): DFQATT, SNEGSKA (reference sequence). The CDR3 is CSAPRTGGVSTGELFF. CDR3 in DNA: TGCAGTGCCCCACGGACAGGGGGCGTCAGTACCGGGGAGCTGTTTTTT.

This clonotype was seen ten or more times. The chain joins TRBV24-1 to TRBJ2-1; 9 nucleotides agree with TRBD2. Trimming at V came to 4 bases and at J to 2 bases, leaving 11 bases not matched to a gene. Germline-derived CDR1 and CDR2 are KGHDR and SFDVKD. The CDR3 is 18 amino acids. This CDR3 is CATSDQLSASGTYNEQFF. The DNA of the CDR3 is TGTGCCACCAGTGACCAGCTATCCGCTAGCGGGACCTACAATGAGCAGTTCTTC.

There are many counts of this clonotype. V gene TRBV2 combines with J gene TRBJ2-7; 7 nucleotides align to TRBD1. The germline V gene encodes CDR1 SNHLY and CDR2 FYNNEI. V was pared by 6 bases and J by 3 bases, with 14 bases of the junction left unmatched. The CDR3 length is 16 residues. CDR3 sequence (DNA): TGTGCCAGCAGCTCCAGCCTTCTAAACAGGGGCTACGAGCAGTACTTC. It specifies CASSSSLLNRGYEQYF.

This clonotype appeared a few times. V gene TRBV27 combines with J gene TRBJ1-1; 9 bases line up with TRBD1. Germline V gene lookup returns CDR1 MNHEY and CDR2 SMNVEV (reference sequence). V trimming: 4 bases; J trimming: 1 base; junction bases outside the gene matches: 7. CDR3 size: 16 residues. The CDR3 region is CASSYLGQGTNTEAFF. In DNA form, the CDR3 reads TGTGCCAGCAGTTACCTTGGACAGGGGACGAACACTGAAGCTTTCTTT.

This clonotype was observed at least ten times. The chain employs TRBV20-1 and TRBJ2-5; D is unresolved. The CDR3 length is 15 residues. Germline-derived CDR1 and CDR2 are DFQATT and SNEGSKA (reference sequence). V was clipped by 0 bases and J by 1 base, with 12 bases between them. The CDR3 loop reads CSARDPRDLQETQYF. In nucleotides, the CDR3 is TGCAGTGCTAGAGATCCCCGAGACCTCCAAGAGACCCAGTACTTC.

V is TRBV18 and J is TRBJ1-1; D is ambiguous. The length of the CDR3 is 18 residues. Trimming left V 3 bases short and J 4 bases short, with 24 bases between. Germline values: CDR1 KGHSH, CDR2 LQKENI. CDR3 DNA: TGTGCCAGCTCACCCCTCACCGGGTCCGGGCTTAGGAGCACTGAAGCTTTCTTT. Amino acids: CASSPLTGSGLRSTEAFF.

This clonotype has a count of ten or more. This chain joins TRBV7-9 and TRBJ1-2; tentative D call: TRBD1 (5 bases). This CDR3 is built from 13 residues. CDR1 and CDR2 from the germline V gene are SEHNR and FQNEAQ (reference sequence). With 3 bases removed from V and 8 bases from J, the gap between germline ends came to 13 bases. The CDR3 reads CASSFGRAGGYTF. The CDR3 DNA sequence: TGTGCCAGCAGCTTTGGCAGGGCAGGCGGCTACACCTTC.

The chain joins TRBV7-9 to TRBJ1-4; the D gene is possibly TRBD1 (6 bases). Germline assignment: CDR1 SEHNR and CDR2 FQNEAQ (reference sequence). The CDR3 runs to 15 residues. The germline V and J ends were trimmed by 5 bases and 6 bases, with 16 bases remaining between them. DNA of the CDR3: TGTGCCAGCAGCCTACCGGGGCAGGGGTATGAAAAACTGTTTTTT. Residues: CASSLPGQGYEKLFF. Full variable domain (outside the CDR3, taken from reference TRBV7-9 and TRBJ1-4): DTGVSQNPRHKITKRGQNVTFRCDPISEHNRLYWYRQTLGQGPEFLTYFQNEAQLEKSRLLSDRFSAERPKGSFSTLEIQRTEQGDSAMYLCASSLPGQGYEKLFFGSGTQLSVL.

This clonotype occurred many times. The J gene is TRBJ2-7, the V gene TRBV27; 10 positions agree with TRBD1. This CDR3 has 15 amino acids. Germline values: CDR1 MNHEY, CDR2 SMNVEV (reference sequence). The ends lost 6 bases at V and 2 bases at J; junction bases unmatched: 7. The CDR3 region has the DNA TGTGCCAGCAGCCGAGACAGGGGGCCAACCTACGAGCAGTACTTC. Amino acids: CASSRDRGPTYEQYF.

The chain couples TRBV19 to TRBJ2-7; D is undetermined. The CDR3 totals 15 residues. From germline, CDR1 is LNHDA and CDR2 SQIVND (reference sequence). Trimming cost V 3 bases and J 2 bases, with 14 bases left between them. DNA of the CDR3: TGTGCCAGTAGTATCTCAGGTGATAGCCCCTACGAGCAGTACTTC. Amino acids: CASSISGDSPYEQYF.

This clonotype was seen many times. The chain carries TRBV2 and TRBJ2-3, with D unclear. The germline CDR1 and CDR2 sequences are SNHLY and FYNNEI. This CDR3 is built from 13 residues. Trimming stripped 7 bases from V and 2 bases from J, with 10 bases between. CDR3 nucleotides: TGTGCCAGCACGAAAGGAACCACAGATACGCAGTATTTT. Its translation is CASTKGTTDTQYF.

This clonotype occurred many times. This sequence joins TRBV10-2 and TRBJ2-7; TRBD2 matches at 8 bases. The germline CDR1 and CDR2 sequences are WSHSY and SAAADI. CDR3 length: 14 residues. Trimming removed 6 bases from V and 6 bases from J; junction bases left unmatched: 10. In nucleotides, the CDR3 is TGCGCCAGCAGGCCCGGACTAGCACCAGCCGAGCAGTACTTC. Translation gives CASRPGLAPAEQYF.

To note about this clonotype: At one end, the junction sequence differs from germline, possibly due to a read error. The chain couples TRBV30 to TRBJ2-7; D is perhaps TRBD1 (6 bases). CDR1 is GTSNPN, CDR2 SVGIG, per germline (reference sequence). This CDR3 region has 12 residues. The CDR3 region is CAGGQFAYEQHF. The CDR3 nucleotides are TGTGCCGGCGGACAGTTTGCCTACGAGCAGCACTTC.

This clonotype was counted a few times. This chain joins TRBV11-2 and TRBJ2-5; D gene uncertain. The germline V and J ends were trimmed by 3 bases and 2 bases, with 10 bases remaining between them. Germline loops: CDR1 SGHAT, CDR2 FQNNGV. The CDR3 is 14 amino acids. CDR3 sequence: CASSLGRFQETQYF. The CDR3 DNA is TGTGCCAGCAGCTTGGGAAGGTTTCAAGAGACCCAGTACTTC.

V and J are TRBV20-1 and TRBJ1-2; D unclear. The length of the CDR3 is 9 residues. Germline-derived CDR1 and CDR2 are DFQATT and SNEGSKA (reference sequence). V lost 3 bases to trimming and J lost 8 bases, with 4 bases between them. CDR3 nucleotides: TGCAGTGCTAGGAGCGGCTACACCTTC. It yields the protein CSARSGYTF.

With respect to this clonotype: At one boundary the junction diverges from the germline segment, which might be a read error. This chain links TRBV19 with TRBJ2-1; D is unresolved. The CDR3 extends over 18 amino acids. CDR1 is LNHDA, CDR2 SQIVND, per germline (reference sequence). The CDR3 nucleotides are TGTGCCAGTGGTATAGTCGGACGGATCCCATCCCCGACGAATGAGCAGTTCTTC. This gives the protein CASGIVGRIPSPTNEQFF. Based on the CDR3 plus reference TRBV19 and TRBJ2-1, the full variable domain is DGGITQSPKYLFRKEGQNVTLSCEQNLNHDAMYWYRQDPGQGLRLIYYSQIVNDFQKGDIAEGYSVSREKKESFPLTVTSAQKNPTAFYLCASGIVGRIPSPTNEQFFGPGTRLTVL.

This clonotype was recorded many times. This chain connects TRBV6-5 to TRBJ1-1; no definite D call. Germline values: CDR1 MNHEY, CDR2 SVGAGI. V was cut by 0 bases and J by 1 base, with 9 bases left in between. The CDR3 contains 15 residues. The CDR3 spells CASSYSRRGNTEAFF. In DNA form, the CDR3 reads TGTGCCAGCAGTTACTCGAGGCGGGGGAACACTGAAGCTTTCTTT.

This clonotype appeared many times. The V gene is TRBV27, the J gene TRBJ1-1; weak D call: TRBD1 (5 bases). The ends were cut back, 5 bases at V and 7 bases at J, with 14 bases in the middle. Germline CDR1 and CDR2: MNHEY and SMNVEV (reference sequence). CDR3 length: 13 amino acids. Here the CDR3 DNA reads TGTGCCAGCAGTAGAACAGGCAGATATGAAGCTTTCTTT. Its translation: CASSRTGRYEAFF.

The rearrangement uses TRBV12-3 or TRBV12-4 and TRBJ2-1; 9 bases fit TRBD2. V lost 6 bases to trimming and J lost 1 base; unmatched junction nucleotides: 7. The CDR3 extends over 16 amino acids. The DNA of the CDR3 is TGTGCCAGCAGCGACGCGGGGGGGAAATCCTACAATGAGCAGTTCTTC. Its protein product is CASSDAGGKSYNEQFF.

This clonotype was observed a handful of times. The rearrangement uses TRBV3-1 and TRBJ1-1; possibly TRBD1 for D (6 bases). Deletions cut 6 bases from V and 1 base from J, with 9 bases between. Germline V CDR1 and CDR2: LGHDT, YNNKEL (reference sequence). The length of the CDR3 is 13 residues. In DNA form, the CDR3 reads TGTGCCAGCAGACCCAGGGGGAACACTGAAGCTTTCTTT. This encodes CASRPRGNTEAFF.